This T cell receptor beta chain came from a study of T cell responses to AZD1222 COVID-19 vaccine. Study-wide results and limits: Sampling that yielded the repertoires occurred only after the peak T cell response. Clonal diversity was possibly underestimated; the donors were predominantly white British and more often female. Spike-specific TCR repertoires showed rising breadth and depth after two AZD1222 doses.

The CDR3 runs 17 residues. V was cut by 2 bases and J by 4 bases, with 20 bases left in between. Germline loops: CDR1 ENHRY, CDR2 SYGVKD. The assay was immunoSEQ multiplex PCR, and TCRdb's table has in-frame clones only and misses some. In the table there are roughly 100,000 clones, approximately 91% of which are singletons. Concerning this clone itself: Antigen: not known.

The source was peripheral blood, collected on day 0 of AZD1222 vaccination. This rearrangement joins TRBV10-3 to TRBJ2-5; unclear D gene. This TCR was sampled from an adult in good health. The CDR3 DNA reads TGTGCCATCAGTGAGACCGTCAGGCCTAGGTTGGGAGAGACCCAGTACTTC. Residues: CAISETVRPRLGETQYF.